This entry features one T cell receptor beta chain sequence. As yet, its antigen is unknown. TCRdb fed the reads into MiXCR, producing one record per CDR3 protein. The sample records 650,000 to 900,000 distinct CDR3 sequences, 32% being singletons. These data are taken from a study of T cell repertoires in cytomegalovirus infection. Background on the study: CMV epitopes that were recently identified and HLA-C-restricted were used alongside well-studied HLA-B-restricted ones. An indication of both CMV infection and matching HLA type came from public TCR beta signatures.

General study results and limits: Accumulated public TCR beta family frequency recognized individuals carrying CMV together with the relevant HLA. In two of eight donors, the top clonotype was HLA-C-restricted CMV-specific.

With 6 bases removed from V and 5 bases from J, the gap between germline ends came to 7 bases. The CDR3 totals 11 residues. Germline V gene lookup returns CDR1 MNHEY and CDR2 SMNVEV (reference sequence). Specimen: cultured CD8+ T cells from PBMCs, collected from culture after CMV antigen stimulation. The receptor was derived from a human donor in good health (CMV status not recorded). Some clones in this sample may be carry-over from other donors' samples. The chain joins TRBV27 to TRBJ1-2; tentative D call: TRBD1 (6 bases). The CDR3 DNA sequence: TGTGCCAGCAGCGGACAGTATGGCTACACCTTC. As protein: CASSGQYGYTF.